This T cell receptor (beta chain) was profiled in a study of tissue T cells after allogeneic stem cell transplantation. Whole-study context: Tissue samples with histologically apparent lymphocytes on H&E review were prioritized for sequencing.

Some clones are missing from TCRdb's copy, which holds only in-frame ones; the method was immunoSEQ multiplex PCR. The sample shows about 4,000 clones, around 74% of them seen only once. Germline CDR1 reads SGHTA; CDR2 reads FQGNSA. This CDR3 has 13 amino acids. V was shortened by 8 bases and J by 4 bases, with 13 bases between the two germline ends. The material sequenced was left colon tissue, taken at autopsy. This receptor was obtained from a woman aged 18-49 years with breast cancer. The chain joins TRBV7-2 to TRBJ2-3; D might be TRBD2 (6 bases). The CDR3 loop reads CASGGMRSDTQYF. CDR3 in DNA: TGTGCCAGCGGGGGGATGAGATCAGATACGCAGTATTTT.